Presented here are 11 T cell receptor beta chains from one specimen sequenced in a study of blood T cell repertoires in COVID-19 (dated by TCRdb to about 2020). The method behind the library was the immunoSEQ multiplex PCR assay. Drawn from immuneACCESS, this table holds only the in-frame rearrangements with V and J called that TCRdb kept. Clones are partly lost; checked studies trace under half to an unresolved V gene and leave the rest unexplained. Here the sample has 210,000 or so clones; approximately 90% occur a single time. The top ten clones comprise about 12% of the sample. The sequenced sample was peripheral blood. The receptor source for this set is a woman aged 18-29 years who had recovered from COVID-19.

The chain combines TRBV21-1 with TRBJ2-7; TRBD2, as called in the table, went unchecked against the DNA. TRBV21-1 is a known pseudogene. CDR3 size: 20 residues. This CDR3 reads CASSKGNGGVDGRVAYEQYF. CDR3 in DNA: TGTGCCAGCAGCAAAGGGAATGGGGGGGTTGACGGGAGGGTGGCCTACGAGCAGTACTTC.

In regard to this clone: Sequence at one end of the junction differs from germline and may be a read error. CDR3 nucleotides: TGTGCCAGCAGCCTAGCAGGGGACAGGGGAGCGGCCTATGGCTACACCTTC. The encoded protein is CASSLAGDRGAAYGYTF. V and J are TRBV7-2 and TRBJ1-2, with TRBD1 matching over 10 bases. The length of the CDR3 is 17 residues. Per the germline V gene, CDR1 is SGHTA and CDR2 is FQGNSA. The whole variable domain, remainder taken from reference TRBV7-2 and TRBJ1-2, is GAGVSQSPSNKVTEKGKDVELRCDPISGHTALYWYRQSLGQGLEFLIYFQGNSAPDKSGLPSDRFSAERTGGSVSTLTIQRTQQEDSAVYLCASSLAGDRGAAYGYTFGSGTRLTVV.

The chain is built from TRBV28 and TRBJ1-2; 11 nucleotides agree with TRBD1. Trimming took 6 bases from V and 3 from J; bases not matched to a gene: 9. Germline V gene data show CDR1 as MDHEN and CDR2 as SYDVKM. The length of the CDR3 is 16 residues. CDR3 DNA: TGTGCCAGCAGCGATCCGGGACAGGGGGTACACTATGGCTACACCTTC. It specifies CASSDPGQGVHYGYTF.

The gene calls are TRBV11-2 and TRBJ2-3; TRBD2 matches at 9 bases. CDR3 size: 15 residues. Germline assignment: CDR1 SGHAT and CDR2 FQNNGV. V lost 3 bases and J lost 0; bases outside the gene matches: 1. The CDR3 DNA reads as TGTGCCAGCAGCTTCACTAGCGGGAGCACAGATACGCAGTATTTT. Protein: CASSFTSGSTDTQYF.

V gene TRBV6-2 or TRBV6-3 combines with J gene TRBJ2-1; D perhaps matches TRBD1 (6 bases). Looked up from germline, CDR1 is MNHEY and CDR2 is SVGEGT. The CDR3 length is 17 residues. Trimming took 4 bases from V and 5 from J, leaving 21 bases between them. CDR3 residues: CASSWVTGNMVHNEQFF. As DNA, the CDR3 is TGTGCCAGCAGTTGGGTAACAGGGAATATGGTCCACAATGAGCAGTTCTTC.

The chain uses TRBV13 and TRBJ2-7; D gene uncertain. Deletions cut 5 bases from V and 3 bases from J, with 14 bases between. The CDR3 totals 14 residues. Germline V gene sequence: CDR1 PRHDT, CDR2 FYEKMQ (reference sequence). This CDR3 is CASSKSPVNYEQYF. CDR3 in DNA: TGTGCCAGCAGCAAGTCTCCGGTCAACTACGAGCAGTACTTC.

The CDR3 loop reads CASSPEASGPYEQYF. In DNA, the CDR3 is TGCGCCAGCAGCCCTGAAGCTAGCGGGCCCTACGAGCAGTACTTC. This chain joins TRBV4-1 and TRBJ2-7; TRBD2 matches 8 bases. The CDR3 has 15 amino acids. V dropped 4 bases and J dropped 2; count of bases not matched to a gene: 7. The V gene's germline CDR1 is MGHRA and CDR2 YSYEKL.

In nucleotides, the CDR3 is TGTGCCAGCAGCGCCCGTCAGGGGATAAACACTGAAGCTTTCTTT. It encodes CASSARQGINTEAFF. The chain recombines TRBV7-9 with TRBJ1-1, with a possible D match to TRBD1 (6 bases). The germline V gene encodes CDR1 SEHNR and CDR2 FQNEAQ (reference sequence). Trimming took off 5 bases at V and 2 bases at J, with 15 bases between the two ends. The CDR3 covers 15 residues.

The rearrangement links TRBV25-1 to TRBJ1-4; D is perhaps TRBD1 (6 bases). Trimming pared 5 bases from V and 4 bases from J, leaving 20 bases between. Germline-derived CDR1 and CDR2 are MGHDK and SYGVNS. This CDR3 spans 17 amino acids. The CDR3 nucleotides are TGTGCCAGCAGTCTGGCGGGTTTTAGGGGGAATAATGAAAAACTGTTTTTT. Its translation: CASSLAGFRGNNEKLFF. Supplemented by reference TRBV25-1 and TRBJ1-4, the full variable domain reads EADIYQTPRYLVIGTGKKITLECSQTMGHDKMYWYQQDPGMELHLIHYSYGVNSTEKGDLSSESTVSRIRTEHFPLTLESARPSHTSQYLCASSLAGFRGNNEKLFFGSGTQLSVL.

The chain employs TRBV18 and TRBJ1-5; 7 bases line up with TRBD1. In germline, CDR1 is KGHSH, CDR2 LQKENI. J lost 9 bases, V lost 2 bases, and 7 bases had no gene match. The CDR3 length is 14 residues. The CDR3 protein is CASSPKTGLRPQHF. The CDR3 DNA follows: TGTGCCAGCTCACCAAAGACAGGGTTACGGCCCCAGCATTTT. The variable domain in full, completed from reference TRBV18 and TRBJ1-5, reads NAGVMQNPRHLVRRRGQEARLRCSPMKGHSHVYWYRQLPEEGLKFMVYLQKENIIDESGMPKERFSAEFPKEGPSILRIQQVVRGDSAAYFCASSPKTGLRPQHFGDGTRLSIL.

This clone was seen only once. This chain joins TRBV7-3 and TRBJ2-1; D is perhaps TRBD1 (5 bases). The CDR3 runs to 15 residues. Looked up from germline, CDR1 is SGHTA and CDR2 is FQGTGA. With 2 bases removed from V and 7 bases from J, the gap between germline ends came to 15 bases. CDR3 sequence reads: CASSLDSRFGNEQFF. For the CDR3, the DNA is TGTGCCAGCAGCTTAGACAGTCGCTTTGGTAATGAGCAGTTCTTC.